This TCR beta chain was obtained from a study of T-cell memory formation after mild COVID-19. TCRdb recomputed calls from the 5' RACE reads with MiXCR, one row per CDR3 protein. The table lists hundreds of thousands of distinct CDR3 sequences, about 20% of them singletons. Unmatched junction bases numbered 3, after V lost 2 bases and J lost 5 bases. The CDR3 contains 14 residues. Germline V gene lookup returns CDR1 SGDLS and CDR2 YYNGEE. The chain combines TRBV9 with TRBJ2-7; 11 positions agree with TRBD2. This clonotype originated in an adult woman who had mild COVID-19 (a few samples of this study predate the infection). Cell type and time point are not known. Sample: PBMCs or a T cell subset sorted from them (not recorded which). CDR3 nucleotides: TGTGCCAGCAGCGTTAGCGGGAGGGCCCACGAGCAGTACTTC. It encodes CASSVSGRAHEQYF.